The entry below describes one T cell receptor (beta chain). This sample is drawn from a study of blood T cell repertoires in COVID-19. The wider study: Samples representing acute and convalescent COVID-19 were sourced from the United States, Italy and Spain.

Cohort 3 recovery required two negative PCRs, clearance, or symptom resolution. V was clipped by 3 bases and J by 11 bases, with 17 bases between them. This CDR3 comprises 13 residues. CDR1 and CDR2 from the germline V gene are SGDLS and YYNGEE. The method was immunoSEQ multiplex PCR; TCRdb's version includes in-frame clones alone and lacks a portion of them. The data show hundreds of thousands of clones, with approximately 88% seen just once and around 1% held by the top ten. The chain employs TRBV9 and TRBJ1-1, with no clear D. What was sequenced was PBMCs or T cells enriched from blood (not recorded which). The clonotype originates from a woman in her thirties who had recovered from COVID-19. This CDR3 is CASSAHPEGGAFF. The CDR3 DNA is TGTGCCAGCAGCGCCCACCCCGAAGGAGGTGCTTTCTTT.